This TCR beta chain was sequenced for a study of blood T cell repertoires in COVID-19. On the study more broadly: The study drew acute and convalescent COVID-19 samples from the United States, Italy and Spain.

The Seattle patients, enrolled during active infection, were followed longitudinally. Per the authors' pipeline: Using reference gene primer amplification, nucleated cell counts were estimated. Here immunoSEQ multiplex PCR was the method, and the copy in TCRdb shows in-frame clones only, minus some. Clone size and the V and J calls come from that table; the DNA yielded D and trimming. The sample yields more than 200,000 clones, just under 90% seen once. V was clipped by 5 bases and J by 2 bases; unmatched bases: 3. Germline V gives CDR1 SGHVS, CDR2 FQNEAQ. This CDR3 region has 13 residues. The receptor was derived from a man aged 25 to 45 with COVID-19, enrolled during active disease. Sequenced input: peripheral blood. V gene TRBV7-8 combines with J gene TRBJ2-7; TRBD1 agrees at 7 bases. CDR3 coding DNA: TGTGCCAGCAGCGTACAGGGGACCTACGAGCAGTACTTC. The encoded protein is CASSVQGTYEQYF.